This entry lists 15 T cell receptor beta chains sequenced from one sample in a study of T cell changes during pregnancy in multiple sclerosis. The data were produced by immunoSEQ multiplex PCR, yet TCRdb's version contains in-frame clones alone and is incomplete. The sample has 44,000 or so clones; roughly 90% are singletons. Here the sequenced sample was peripheral blood, taken in the first trimester of pregnancy. These receptors all come from a female donor in good health, enrolled as a control in a pregnancy study.

The V call is TRBV10-3, the J call TRBJ2-5; possibly TRBD2 for D (6 bases). V was pared by 6 bases and J by 2 bases, with 13 bases between. Per the germline V gene, CDR1 is ENHRY and CDR2 is SYGVKD. CDR3 size: 14 residues. The CDR3 bases are TGTGCCATCAGGGGGACGACTAGGCAAGAGACCCAGTACTTC. This sequence encodes CAIRGTTRQETQYF.

The V and J genes are TRBV10-3 and TRBJ2-1; D is undetermined. The CDR3 totals 13 residues. The ends were cut back, 8 bases at V and 9 bases at J, with 17 bases in the middle. CDR1 and CDR2 (germline): ENHRY, SYGVKD. CDR3 protein: CAIGRLTIAEQFF. CDR3 sequence (DNA): TGTGCCATCGGCCGGTTAACTATCGCTGAGCAGTTCTTC.

The chain combines TRBV4-2 with TRBJ1-1; a possible D gene is TRBD1 (5 bases). Trimming left V 5 bases short and J 1 base short, with 14 bases between. Germline loops: CDR1 LGHNA, CDR2 YNFKEQ. This CDR3 has 15 residues. CDR3 in DNA: TGTGCCAGCAGCGCTCGACAGACCTCGAACACTGAAGCTTTCTTT. Protein: CASSARQTSNTEAFF.

The table lists this clone with a count of one. CDR3 in amino acids: CASSGGTDTGELFF. The CDR3 region has the DNA TGTGCCAGCAGTGGAGGGACAGACACCGGGGAGCTGTTTTTT. V is TRBV2 and J is TRBJ2-2, with 7 nucleotides matching TRBD1. The junction had 2 bases not matched to a gene; V was cut back by 4 bases and J by 3 bases. The length of the CDR3 is 14 residues. Germline lookup yields CDR1 SNHLY and CDR2 FYNNEI.

This chain uses TRBV28 with TRBJ2-3, with a weak D call TRBD2 (7 bases). V lost 5 bases and J lost 5, with 11 bases in between. The CDR3 is made up of 13 amino acids. From germline, CDR1 is MDHEN and CDR2 SYDVKM. This CDR3 is CASSGGGRDTQYF. CDR3 nucleotide sequence: TGTGCCAGCAGTGGGGGGGGGCGAGATACGCAGTATTTT.

Only a few counts were recorded for this clone. The J gene is TRBJ1-2, the V gene TRBV6-5; no firm D call. The CDR3 is 14 amino acids. Deletions cut 5 bases from V and 8 bases from J, with 18 bases between. Germline CDR1 and CDR2: MNHEY and SVGAGI. CDR3 in DNA: TGTGCCAGCAGTGAGGGAATTGGCTATTTCGGCTACACCTTC. Translation: CASSEGIGYFGYTF.

The chain couples TRBV2 to TRBJ2-7, with TRBD1 matching over 9 bases. J lost 4 bases, V lost 8 bases, and 9 bases had no gene match. Per germline, CDR1 SNHLY and CDR2 FYNNEI. The CDR3 is 14 residues long. CDR3 amino acids: CASSEQGAEYEQYF. In DNA, the CDR3 is TGTGCCAGCTCTGAACAGGGGGCAGAGTACGAGCAGTACTTC.

The chain joins TRBV2 to TRBJ2-3, with 7 bases matching TRBD2. CDR3 length: 19 residues. Germline values: CDR1 SNHLY, CDR2 FYNNEI. The V and J ends lost 2 bases and 1 base, in that order; junction bases with no gene match: 15. CDR3 sequence reads: CASSEILPGLGAGTDTQYF. CDR3 sequence (DNA): TGTGCCAGCAGTGAAATTCTTCCCGGACTAGGAGCGGGCACAGATACGCAGTATTTT.

The J gene is TRBJ2-3, the V gene TRBV7-9; D might be TRBD2 (5 bases). Trimming shortened V by 6 bases and J by 0 bases, and 13 bases separated the two germline ends. CDR3 length: 15 amino acids. The germline V gene has CDR1 SEHNR and CDR2 FQNEAQ (reference sequence). As DNA, the CDR3 is TGTGCCAGCAGTCCCGGGATGAGGAGCACAGATACGCAGTATTTT. It specifies CASSPGMRSTDTQYF.

V usage is TRBV21-1 and J usage is TRBJ2-6; TRBD1, the D gene given by the table, was not confirmed from the DNA. TRBV21-1 is a listed pseudogene. CDR3 size: 19 residues. CDR3 sequence reads: CASSKVRTGKAAGANVLTF. The CDR3, as DNA: TGTGCCAGCAGCAAAGTTCGGACAGGGAAGGCAGCTGGGGCCAACGTCCTGACTTTC.

This chain uses TRBV6-5 with TRBJ2-7; 7 positions agree with TRBD1. In germline, CDR1 is MNHEY, CDR2 SVGAGI. The CDR3 extends over 14 amino acids. The V gene end was trimmed by 5 bases and the J gene end by 1 base; junction bases not matched to a gene: 5. CDR3 coding DNA: TGTGCCAGCAGTCCGACAGGGCGGTCCTACGAGCAGTACTTC. Translating gives CASSPTGRSYEQYF.

J is TRBJ2-5 and V is TRBV7-3; 9 bases align to TRBD2. V was pared by 5 bases and J by 4 bases, with 8 bases of the junction left unmatched. Germline CDR1 is SGHTA and CDR2 is FQGTGA. This CDR3 contains 15 residues. Here the CDR3 reads CASSLNAGGVETQYF. The CDR3 region has the DNA TGTGCCAGCAGCCTCAACGCGGGGGGGGTAGAGACCCAGTACTTC. The full variable domain, completed using reference TRBV7-3 and TRBJ2-5, is GAGVSQTPSNKVTEKGKYVELRCDPISGHTALYWYRQSLGQGPEFLIYFQGTGAADDSGLPNDRFFAVRPEGSVSTLKIQRTERGDSAVYLCASSLNAGGVETQYFGPGTRLLVL.

This rearrangement joins TRBV5-6 to TRBJ2-7, with 9 bases that match TRBD1. V trimming: 3 bases; J trimming: 5 bases; junction bases outside the gene matches: 6. The length of the CDR3 is 14 residues. The germline gives CDR1 SGHDT, CDR2 YYEEEE. The CDR3 DNA reads TGTGCCAGCAGCTCTACTGGGACAGGGCACGAGCAGTACTTC. This translates into CASSSTGTGHEQYF.

The gene calls are TRBV6-6 and TRBJ1-3, with D maybe TRBD1 (5 bases). This CDR3 region has 14 residues. The V end was cut by 8 bases, the J end by 0 bases, with 11 bases between. Germline values: CDR1 MNHNY, CDR2 SVGAGI (reference sequence). CDR3 in DNA: TGTGCCAGCGCAGGGTTATTCTCTGGAAACACCATATATTTT. Amino acid sequence: CASAGLFSGNTIYF.

The V and J genes are TRBV21-1 and TRBJ2-1; TRBD2, as called in the table, went unchecked against the DNA. TRBV21-1 is annotated as a pseudogene. This CDR3 comprises 20 residues. The CDR3: CASSNPTSGGPDTRDNEQFF. The CDR3, as DNA: TGTGCCAGCAGCAATCCGACCTCCGGGGGACCCGACACCCGTGACAATGAGCAGTTCTTC.